This T cell receptor (beta chain) was retrieved from a study of a mutant IDH1 vaccine in newly diagnosed glioma. The CDR3 is made up of 15 amino acids. V was clipped by 1 base and J by 5 bases, with 14 bases between them. Germline V gene lookup returns CDR1 MGHRA and CDR2 YSYEKL. Time point reported: baseline, week 1 (first vaccination visit). Noted treatment: pre-vaccination baseline after standard-of-care therapy. Some clones are missing from TCRdb's copy, which holds only in-frame ones; the method was immunoSEQ multiplex PCR. The sample includes about 98,000 clones, about 90% of them seen just once.

This sample comprised PBMCs, obtained from a glioma patient treated with radiotherapy, temozolomide or both. The V gene is TRBV4-1, the J gene TRBJ1-1; tentative D call: TRBD1 (5 bases). The receptor comes from a woman in her forties or fifties with glioma. Here the CDR3 reads CASSQALRGVTEAFF. The CDR3 bases are TGCGCCAGCAGCCAAGCTCTACGGGGGGTGACTGAAGCTTTCTTT.